This T cell receptor (beta chain) comes out of a study of T cell repertoires in cytomegalovirus infection. Overall study context: Indications came from public TCR beta signatures; they pointed to CMV infection and to a matching HLA type.

MiXCR, run by TCRdb on the reads, gives a single entry per CDR3 protein. The data hold about 600,000 distinct CDR3 sequences, with less than 25% observed a single time. General observations from the study: CMV carriers with the relevant HLA were identified by cumulative public TCR beta family frequency. The ex vivo response showed dominance by HLA-C-restricted CMV-specific TCR beta clonotypes.

On this clonotype itself: The antigen remains unidentified. A much larger clone is a single base away; this may be a read error.

Sequencing was done on a sample of CD8+ T cells from PBMCs. The TCR originated in a human donor in good health (CMV status not recorded). Some clones in this sample may be carry-over from other donors' samples.

CDR3 residues: CVSSLYLPGAADTQYF. As DNA, the CDR3 is TGTGTCAGCAGCTTATATCTTCCGGGGGCTGCAGATACGCAGTATTTT. The chain joins TRBV7-6 to TRBJ2-3; D is tentatively TRBD1 or TRBD2 (6 bases each). CDR1 is SGHVS and CDR2 is FNYEAQ in the germline V gene. The CDR3 loop spans 16 amino acids.